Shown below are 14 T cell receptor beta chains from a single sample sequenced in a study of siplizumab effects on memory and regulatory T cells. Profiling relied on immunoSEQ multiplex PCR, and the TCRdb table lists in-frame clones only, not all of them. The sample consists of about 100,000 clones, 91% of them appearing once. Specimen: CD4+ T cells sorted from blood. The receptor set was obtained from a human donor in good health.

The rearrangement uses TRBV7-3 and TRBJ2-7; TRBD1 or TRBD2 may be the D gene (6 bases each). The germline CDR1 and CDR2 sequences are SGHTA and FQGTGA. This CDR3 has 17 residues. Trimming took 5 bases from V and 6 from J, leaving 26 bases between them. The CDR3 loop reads CASSPTLRTVAGCEQYF. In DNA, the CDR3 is TGTGCCAGCAGCCCGACACTAAGGACAGTGGCGGGGTGCGAGCAGTACTTC.

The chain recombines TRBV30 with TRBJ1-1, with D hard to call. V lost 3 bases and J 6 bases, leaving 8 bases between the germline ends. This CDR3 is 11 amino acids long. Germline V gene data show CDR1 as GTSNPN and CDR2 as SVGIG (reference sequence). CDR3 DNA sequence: TGTGCCTGGAGAGGACGGTCTGAAGCTTTCTTT. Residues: CAWRGRSEAFF.

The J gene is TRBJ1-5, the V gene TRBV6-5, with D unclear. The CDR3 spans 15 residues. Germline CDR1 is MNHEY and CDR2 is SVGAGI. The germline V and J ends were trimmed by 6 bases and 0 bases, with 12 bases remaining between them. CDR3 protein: CASSLQRYSNQPQHF. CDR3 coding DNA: TGTGCCAGCAGCTTACAGCGTTATAGCAATCAGCCCCAGCATTTT.

In DNA, the CDR3 is TGTGCCATCAGTGAGTCAGTGCAGAACACCGGGGAGCTGTTTTTT. It codes for CAISESVQNTGELFF. J is TRBJ2-2 and V is TRBV10-3, with D hard to call. Germline lookup yields CDR1 ENHRY and CDR2 SYGVKD. The length of the CDR3 is 15 residues. The V and J ends lost 0 bases and 1 base respectively, with 6 bases between them.

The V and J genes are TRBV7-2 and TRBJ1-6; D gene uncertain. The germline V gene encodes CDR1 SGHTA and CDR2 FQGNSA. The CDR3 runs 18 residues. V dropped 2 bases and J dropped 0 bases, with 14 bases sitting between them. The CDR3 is CASSLTVSESSYNSPLHF. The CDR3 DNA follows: TGTGCCAGCAGCTTAACCGTTTCCGAAAGCTCCTATAATTCACCCCTCCACTTT. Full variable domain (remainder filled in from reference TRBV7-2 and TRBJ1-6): GAGVSQSPSNKVTEKGKDVELRCDPISGHTALYWYRQSLGQGLEFLIYFQGNSAPDKSGLPSDRFSAERTGGSVSTLTIQRTQQEDSAVYLCASSLTVSESSYNSPLHFGNGTRLTVT.

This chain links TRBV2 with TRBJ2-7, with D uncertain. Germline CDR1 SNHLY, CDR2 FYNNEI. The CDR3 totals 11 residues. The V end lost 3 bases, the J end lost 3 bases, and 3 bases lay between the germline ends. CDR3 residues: CASSEVYEQYF. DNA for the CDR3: TGTGCCAGCAGTGAGGTCTACGAGCAGTACTTC.

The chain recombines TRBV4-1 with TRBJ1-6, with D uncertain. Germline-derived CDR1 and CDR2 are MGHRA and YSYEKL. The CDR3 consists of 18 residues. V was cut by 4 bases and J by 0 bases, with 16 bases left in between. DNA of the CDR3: TGCGCCAGCAGCCCGAGGGCATCGGAGAGCTCCTATAATTCACCCCTCCACTTT. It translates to CASSPRASESSYNSPLHF.

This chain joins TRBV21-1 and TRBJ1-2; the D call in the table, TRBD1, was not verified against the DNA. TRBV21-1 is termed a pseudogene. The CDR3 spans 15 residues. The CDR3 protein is CASSNLTGLFYGYTF. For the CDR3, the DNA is TGTGCCAGCAGCAACCTGACAGGGTTGTTCTATGGCTACACCTTC.

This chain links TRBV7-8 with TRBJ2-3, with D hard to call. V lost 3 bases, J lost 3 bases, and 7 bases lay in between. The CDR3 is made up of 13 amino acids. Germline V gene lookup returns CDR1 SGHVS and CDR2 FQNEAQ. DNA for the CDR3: TGTGCCAGCAGCTTGTGGATTACAGATACGCAGTATTTT. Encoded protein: CASSLWITDTQYF. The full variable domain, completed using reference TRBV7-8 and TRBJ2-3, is GAGVSQSPRYKVAKRGQDVALRCDPISGHVSLFWYQQALGQGPEFLTYFQNEAQLDKSGLPSDRFFAERPEGSVSTLKIQRTQQEDSAVYLCASSLWITDTQYFGPGTRLTVL.

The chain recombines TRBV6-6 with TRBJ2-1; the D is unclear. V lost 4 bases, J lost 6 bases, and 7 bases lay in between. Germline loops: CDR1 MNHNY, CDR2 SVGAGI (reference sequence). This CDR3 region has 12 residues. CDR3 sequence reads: CASSSVANEQFF. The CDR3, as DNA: TGTGCCAGCAGTTCCGTAGCCAATGAGCAGTTCTTC.

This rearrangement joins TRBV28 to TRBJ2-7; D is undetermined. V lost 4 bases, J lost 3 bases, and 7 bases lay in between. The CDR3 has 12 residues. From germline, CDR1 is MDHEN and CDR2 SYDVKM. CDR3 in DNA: TGTGCCAGCAGTTCCAGCGACTACGAGCAGTACTTC. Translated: CASSSSDYEQYF.

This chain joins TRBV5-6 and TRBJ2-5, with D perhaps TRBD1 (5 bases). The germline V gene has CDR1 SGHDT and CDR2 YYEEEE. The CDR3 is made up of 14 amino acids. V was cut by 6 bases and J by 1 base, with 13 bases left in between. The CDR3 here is CASIQTQGQETQYF. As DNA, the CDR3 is TGTGCCAGCATCCAGACCCAGGGCCAAGAGACCCAGTACTTC.

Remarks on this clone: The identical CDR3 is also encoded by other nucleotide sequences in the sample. As DNA, the CDR3 is TGCGCCAGCAGCTTGGCACTAGCGGGGTACAATGAGCAGTTCTTC. Protein product: CASSLALAGYNEQFF. The chain employs TRBV5-1 and TRBJ2-1, with 10 bases that match TRBD2. Germline-derived CDR1 and CDR2 are SGHRS and YFSETQ. The CDR3 length is 15 residues. The trim removed 0 bases at V and 4 bases at J, leaving 1 base unmatched. The variable domain in full, completed from reference TRBV5-1 and TRBJ2-1, reads KAGVTQTPRYLIKTRGQQVTLSCSPISGHRSVSWYQQTPGQGLQFLFEYFSETQRNKGNFPGRFSGRQFSNSRSEMNVSTLELGDSALYLCASSLALAGYNEQFFGPGTRLTVL.

In nucleotides, the CDR3 is TGTGCCAGCACTTCGAATCGGGACTTATATGGCTACACCTTC. Protein sequence: CASTSNRDLYGYTF. This chain joins TRBV27 and TRBJ1-2; a weak D match, TRBD1 (5 bases). V gave up 7 bases and J gave up 5 bases, with 17 bases separating them. This CDR3 has 14 amino acids. Germline V gene sequence: CDR1 MNHEY, CDR2 SMNVEV (reference sequence).